Presented here are 21 T cell receptor beta chains from one specimen sequenced in a study of CD4+ T cells in melanoma. TCRdb keeps only in-frame clones here, not all; method: immunoSEQ multiplex PCR. Of approximately 47,000 clones listed, roughly 89% were seen once; the top ten hold 12%. The sample was peripheral blood. These receptors were collected from a human donor with melanoma.

This clone showed up just a few times. The chain joins TRBV6-8 to TRBJ1-3; 8 bases align to TRBD1. CDR3 length: 18 amino acids. Germline lookup yields CDR1 MNHGY and CDR2 SAAAGT. The trim removed 5 bases at V and 3 bases at J, leaving 15 bases unmatched. CDR3 nucleotide sequence: TGTGCCAGCAGTCCCCAACTTGGACAGGGAGCTTTTGGAAACACCATATATTTT. As protein: CASSPQLGQGAFGNTIYF.

The chain carries TRBV30 and TRBJ2-7; 9 bases are a match to TRBD1. Losses at the gene ends were 5 bases for V and 0 bases for J; bases not matched to a gene: 8. CDR1 is GTSNPN, CDR2 SVGIG, per germline (reference sequence). The CDR3 covers 15 residues. CDR3 protein: CAWASGTGTSYEQYF. CDR3 nucleotide sequence: TGTGCCTGGGCCTCCGGGACAGGGACCTCCTACGAGCAGTACTTC.

The V and J genes are TRBV7-8 and TRBJ2-1, with 8 bases lining up with TRBD2. The V and J ends lost 7 bases and 4 bases, in that order; junction bases with no gene match: 15. Germline V CDR1 and CDR2: SGHVS, FQNEAQ. The CDR3 loop spans 17 amino acids. CDR3 nucleotide sequence: TGTGCCAGCACCCCGCCCCTTCGGGGCGGGGGGTACAATGAGCAGTTCTTC. Its protein product is CASTPPLRGGGYNEQFF.

The chain recombines TRBV19 with TRBJ2-1; D may be TRBD1 or TRBD2 (6 bases each). CDR1 is LNHDA and CDR2 is SQIVND in the germline V gene (reference sequence). The germline V and J ends were trimmed by 1 base and 8 bases, with 9 bases remaining between them. The CDR3 is 13 amino acids. The CDR3 reads CASSIGGADEQFF. The CDR3 coding sequence is TGTGCCAGTAGTATAGGGGGGGCCGATGAGCAGTTCTTC.

The V and J genes are TRBV7-2 and TRBJ1-1, with unresolved D. The germline V and J ends were trimmed by 2 bases and 5 bases, with 9 bases remaining between them. Germline V lookup: CDR1 SGHTA, CDR2 FQGNSA. This CDR3 is 13 amino acids long. CDR3 residues: CASSLPHGTEAFF. The CDR3, as DNA: TGTGCCAGCAGCTTACCCCACGGTACTGAAGCTTTCTTT.

The J gene is TRBJ2-1, the V gene TRBV6-5; tentative D call: TRBD2 (5 bases). The V gene's germline CDR1 is MNHEY and CDR2 SVGAGI. The V end was cut by 1 base, the J end by 7 bases, with 14 bases between. This CDR3 spans 15 amino acids. The CDR3: CASSYLASRENEQFF. Written as DNA, the CDR3 is TGTGCCAGCAGTTACTTGGCCTCCCGGGAAAATGAGCAGTTCTTC.

The chain uses TRBV5-1 and TRBJ2-3, with a weak D call TRBD2 (6 bases). Germline V gives CDR1 SGHRS, CDR2 YFSETQ. The CDR3 runs 16 residues. Deletions cut 4 bases from V and 4 bases from J, with 19 bases between. CDR3 residues: CASSGLTQGGADTQYF. CDR3 bases: TGCGCCAGCAGCGGCCTTACCCAGGGAGGCGCAGATACGCAGTATTTT. Variable domain in full (rest from reference TRBV5-1 and TRBJ2-3): KAGVTQTPRYLIKTRGQQVTLSCSPISGHRSVSWYQQTPGQGLQFLFEYFSETQRNKGNFPGRFSGRQFSNSRSEMNVSTLELGDSALYLCASSGLTQGGADTQYFGPGTRLTVL.

The rearrangement uses TRBV6-5 and TRBJ1-5, with TRBD1 matching 8 bases. The CDR3 has 14 amino acids. The V gene end was trimmed by 4 bases and the J gene end by 4 bases; junction bases not matched to a gene: 3. In germline, CDR1 is MNHEY, CDR2 SVGAGI. CDR3 protein: CASSFGQGNQPQHF. The CDR3 nucleotides read TGTGCCAGCAGTTTCGGACAGGGTAATCAGCCCCAGCATTTT.

V usage is TRBV4-1 and J usage is TRBJ1-1, with D perhaps TRBD1 (5 bases). CDR3 length: 16 residues. V lost 1 base, J lost 1 base, and 13 bases lay in between. From germline, CDR1 is MGHRA and CDR2 YSYEKL. DNA of the CDR3: TGCGCCAGCAGCCAAGTAATGGGGCAGCCGAACACTGAAGCTTTCTTT. This gives the protein CASSQVMGQPNTEAFF.

This clone showed up just a few times. The chain employs TRBV19 and TRBJ1-5; 8 bases match TRBD1. The germline V gene encodes CDR1 LNHDA and CDR2 SQIVND (reference sequence). CDR3 size: 15 residues. V gave up 4 bases and J gave up 3 bases; unmatched junction bases: 5. The DNA for the CDR3 is TGTGCCAGTAGTACCCAGGGGGCCATCAATCAGCCCCAGCATTTT. This gives the protein CASSTQGAINQPQHF.

J is TRBJ2-5 and V is TRBV25-1; D uncertain. The CDR3 loop spans 12 amino acids. CDR1 MGHDK and CDR2 SYGVNS come from the germline V gene. The V and J ends lost 1 base and 5 bases respectively, with 5 bases between them. The CDR3 protein is CASSESQETQYF. In DNA form, the CDR3 reads TGTGCCAGCAGTGAATCTCAGGAGACCCAGTACTTC.

The chain couples TRBV2 to TRBJ1-1; weak D call: TRBD1 (5 bases). V shed 4 bases and J shed 5 bases, with 17 bases lying between them. Per the germline V gene, CDR1 is SNHLY and CDR2 is FYNNEI. The CDR3 runs to 15 residues. The CDR3 DNA sequence: TGTGCCAGCAGTGCCCAGGTGGTCGGGGGTACTGAAGCTTTCTTT. Its protein product is CASSAQVVGGTEAFF.

The gene calls are TRBV28 and TRBJ1-6, with D possibly being TRBD1 (5 bases). CDR1 is MDHEN, CDR2 SYDVKM, per germline. V lost 6 bases and J lost 0, with 15 bases in between. The CDR3 is made up of 17 amino acids. This CDR3 reads CASRTLGDRSYNSPLHF. DNA for the CDR3: TGTGCCAGCAGAACTTTAGGGGACCGCTCCTATAATTCACCCCTCCACTTT.

The chain links TRBV5-1 to TRBJ2-3; 9 bases fit TRBD1. Germline lookup yields CDR1 SGHRS and CDR2 YFSETQ. This CDR3 is 17 amino acids long. The J segment lost 0 bases and the V segment lost 4 bases, leaving 9 bases of the junction unmatched. The CDR3 sequence: CASSLTGTGSSTDTQYF. The CDR3 DNA is TGCGCCAGCAGCCTCACCGGGACAGGGTCTAGCACAGATACGCAGTATTTT.

The chain recombines TRBV4-2 with TRBJ2-5; D tentatively reads TRBD1 or TRBD2 (6 bases each). The germline CDR1 and CDR2 sequences are LGHNA and YNFKEQ. This CDR3 region has 16 residues. Trimming pared 0 bases from V and 5 bases from J, leaving 16 bases between. The CDR3: CASSQDPWGAGETQYF. The DNA for the CDR3 is TGTGCCAGCAGCCAAGACCCCTGGGGGGCAGGGGAGACCCAGTACTTC.

The rearrangement joins TRBV4-1 to TRBJ2-2, with D perhaps TRBD2 (5 bases). CDR1 MGHRA and CDR2 YSYEKL come from the germline V gene. The V gene lost 4 bases and the J gene lost 11 bases, with 17 bases spanning the gap. This CDR3 has 14 residues. The CDR3 loop reads CASSLGGPLRELFF. CDR3 in DNA: TGCGCCAGCAGCCTCGGAGGACCCCTGAGAGAGCTGTTTTTT.

By share of the sample, this clone is medium-sized. The rearrangement uses TRBV27 and TRBJ2-3, with D perhaps matching TRBD1 or TRBD2 (5 bases each). The CDR3 spans 15 residues. Trimming removed 5 bases at V and 6 bases at J, with 18 bases between. Per germline, CDR1 MNHEY and CDR2 SMNVEV (reference sequence). CDR3 bases: TGTGCCAGCAGTCCCTCCCCCGGGACGCGGGATACGCAGTATTTT. The encoded protein is CASSPSPGTRDTQYF.

The chain carries TRBV28 and TRBJ2-7, with D hard to call. The CDR3 is made up of 13 amino acids. V was clipped by 3 bases and J by 2 bases, with 8 bases between them. In germline, CDR1 is MDHEN, CDR2 SYDVKM. CDR3 DNA: TGTGCCAGCAGTTTGAGGCCGACCTACGAGCAGTACTTC. Amino acids: CASSLRPTYEQYF.

The rearrangement links TRBV11-2 to TRBJ2-7; D uncertain. From germline, CDR1 is SGHAT and CDR2 FQNNGV. V lost 3 bases, J lost 0 bases, and 9 bases lay in between. There are 14 residues in the CDR3. The CDR3 DNA reads as TGTGCCAGCAGCTTGGGCCGAGGCTCCTACGAGCAGTACTTC. Translation gives CASSLGRGSYEQYF. The full variable domain, with the rest looked up from reference TRBV11-2 and TRBJ2-7, is EAGVAQSPRYKIIEKRQSVAFWCNPISGHATLYWYQQILGQGPKLLIQFQNNGVVDDSQLPKDRFSAERLKGVDSTLKIQPAKLEDSAVYLCASSLGRGSYEQYFGPGTRLTVT.

This sequence joins TRBV6-5 and TRBJ2-5, with 10 positions matching TRBD2. The DNA end favors TRBJ2-7, so the J call may be wrong. This CDR3 is 15 amino acids long. Germline CDR1 MNHEY, CDR2 SVGAGI. CDR3 sequence (DNA): TGTGCCAGCAGCCCCTTAGCGGGGGGCTCCTACGAGCAGTACTTC. The encoded protein is CASSPLAGGSYEQYF.

The chain is built from TRBV9 and TRBJ2-3; perhaps D is TRBD1 or TRBD2 (5 bases each). CDR1 and CDR2 from the germline V gene are SGDLS and YYNGEE. Between the trimmed V and J ends, which lost 0 bases and 4 bases, there was a span of 24 bases. This CDR3 is built from 19 residues. CDR3 DNA: TGTGCCAGCAGCGTAGAGGGGACCCTACTAATTGGGGGTGCAGATACGCAGTATTTT. It yields the protein CASSVEGTLLIGGADTQYF.